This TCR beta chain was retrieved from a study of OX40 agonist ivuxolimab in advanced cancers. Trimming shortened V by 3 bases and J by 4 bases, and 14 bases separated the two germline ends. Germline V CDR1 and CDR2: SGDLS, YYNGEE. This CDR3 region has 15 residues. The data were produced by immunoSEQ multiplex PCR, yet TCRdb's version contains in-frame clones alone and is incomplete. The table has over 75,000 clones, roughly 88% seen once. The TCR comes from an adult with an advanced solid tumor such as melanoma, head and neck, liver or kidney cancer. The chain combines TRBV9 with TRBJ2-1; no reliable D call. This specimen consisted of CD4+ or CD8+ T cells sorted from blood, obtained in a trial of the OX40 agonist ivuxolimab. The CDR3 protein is CASSAGVGEYNEQFF. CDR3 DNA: TGTGCCAGCAGCGCCGGAGTTGGGGAATACAATGAGCAGTTCTTC.